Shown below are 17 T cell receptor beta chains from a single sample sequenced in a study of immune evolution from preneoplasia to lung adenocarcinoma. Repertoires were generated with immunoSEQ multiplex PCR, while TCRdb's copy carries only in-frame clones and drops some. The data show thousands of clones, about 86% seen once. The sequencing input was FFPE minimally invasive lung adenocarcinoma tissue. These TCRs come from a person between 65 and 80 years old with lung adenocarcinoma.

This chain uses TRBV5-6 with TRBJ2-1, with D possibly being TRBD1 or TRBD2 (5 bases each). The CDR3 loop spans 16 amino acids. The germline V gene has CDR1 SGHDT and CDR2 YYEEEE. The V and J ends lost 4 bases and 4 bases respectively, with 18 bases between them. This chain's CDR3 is CASSPSSGTLYNEQFF. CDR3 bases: TGTGCCAGCAGCCCCTCTTCGGGGACCCTATACAATGAGCAGTTCTTC.

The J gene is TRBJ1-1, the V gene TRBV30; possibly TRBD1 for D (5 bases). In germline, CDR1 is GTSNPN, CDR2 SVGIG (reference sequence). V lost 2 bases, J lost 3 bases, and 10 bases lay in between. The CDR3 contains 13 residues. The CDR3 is CAWSRQGDTEAFF. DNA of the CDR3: TGTGCCTGGAGTCGGCAGGGAGACACTGAAGCTTTCTTT.

As DNA, the CDR3 is TGTGCCATCAGTGTAAAACATAATAACGAGCAGTACTTC. Translation gives CAISVKHNNEQYF. The genes are TRBV10-3 and TRBJ2-7; no clear D. The V gene's germline CDR1 is ENHRY and CDR2 SYGVKD. Trimming stripped 4 bases from V and 5 bases from J, with 12 bases between. The CDR3 is 13 residues long.

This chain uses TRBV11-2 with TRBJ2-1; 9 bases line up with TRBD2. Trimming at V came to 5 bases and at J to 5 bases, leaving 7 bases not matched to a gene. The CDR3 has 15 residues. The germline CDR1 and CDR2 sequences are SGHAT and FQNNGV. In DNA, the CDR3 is TGTGCCAGCAGCGTCAGACTAGCGGCGAACAATGAGCAGTTCTTC. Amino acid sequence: CASSVRLAANNEQFF.

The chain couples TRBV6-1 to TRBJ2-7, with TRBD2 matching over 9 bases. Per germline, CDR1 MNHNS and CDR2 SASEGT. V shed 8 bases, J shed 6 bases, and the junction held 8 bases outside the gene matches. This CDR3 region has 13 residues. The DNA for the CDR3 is TGTGCCAGCCGAAATGCGGGGGGGGGCGAGCAGTACTTC. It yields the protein CASRNAGGGEQYF.

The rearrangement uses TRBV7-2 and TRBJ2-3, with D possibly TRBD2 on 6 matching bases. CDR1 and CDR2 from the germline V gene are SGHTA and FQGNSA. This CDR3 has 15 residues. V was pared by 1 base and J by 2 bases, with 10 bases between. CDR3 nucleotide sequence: TGTGCCAGCAGCTTAGGGACTATCGACACAGATACGCAGTATTTT. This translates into CASSLGTIDTDTQYF.

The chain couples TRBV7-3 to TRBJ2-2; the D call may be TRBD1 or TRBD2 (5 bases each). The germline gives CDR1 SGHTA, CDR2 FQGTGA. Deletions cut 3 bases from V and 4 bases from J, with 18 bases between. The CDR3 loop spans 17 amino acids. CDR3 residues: CASSFSPAGASTGELFF. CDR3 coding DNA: TGTGCCAGCAGCTTTTCCCCGGCCGGGGCGTCCACCGGGGAGCTGTTTTTT. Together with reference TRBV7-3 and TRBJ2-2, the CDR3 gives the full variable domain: GAGVSQTPSNKVTEKGKYVELRCDPISGHTALYWYRQSLGQGPEFLIYFQGTGAADDSGLPNDRFFAVRPEGSVSTLKIQRTERGDSAVYLCASSFSPAGASTGELFFGEGSRLTVL.

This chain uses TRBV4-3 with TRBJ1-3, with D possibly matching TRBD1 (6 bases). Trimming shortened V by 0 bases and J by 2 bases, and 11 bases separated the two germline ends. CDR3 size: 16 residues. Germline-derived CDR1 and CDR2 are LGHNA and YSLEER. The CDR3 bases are TGCGCCAGCAGCCAAGATCCAACAGGGCCTGGAAACACCATATATTTT. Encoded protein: CASSQDPTGPGNTIYF.

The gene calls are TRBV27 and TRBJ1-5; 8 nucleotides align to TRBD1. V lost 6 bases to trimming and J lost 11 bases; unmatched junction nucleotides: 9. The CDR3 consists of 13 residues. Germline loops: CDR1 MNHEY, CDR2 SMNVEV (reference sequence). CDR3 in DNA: TGTGCCAGCAGGGGACAGGCGGTCGAAGCCCAGCATTTT. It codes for CASRGQAVEAQHF.

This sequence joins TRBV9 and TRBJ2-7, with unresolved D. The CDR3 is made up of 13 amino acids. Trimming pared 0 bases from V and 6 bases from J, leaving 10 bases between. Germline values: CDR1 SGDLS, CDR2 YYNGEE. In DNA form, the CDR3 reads TGTGCCAGCAGCGTAGGGCCCGGTGTCGAGCAGTACTTC. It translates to CASSVGPGVEQYF.

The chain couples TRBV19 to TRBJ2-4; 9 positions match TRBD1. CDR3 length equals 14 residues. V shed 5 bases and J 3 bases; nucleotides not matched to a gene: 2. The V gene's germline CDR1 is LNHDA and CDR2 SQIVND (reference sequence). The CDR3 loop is CASSPTGGKNIQYF. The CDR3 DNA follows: TGTGCCAGTAGTCCGACAGGGGGCAAAAACATTCAGTACTTC.

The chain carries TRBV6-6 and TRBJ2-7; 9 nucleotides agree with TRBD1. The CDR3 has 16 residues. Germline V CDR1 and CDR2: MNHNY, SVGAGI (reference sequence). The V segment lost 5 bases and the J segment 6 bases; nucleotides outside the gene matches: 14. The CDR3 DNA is TGTGCCAGCAGTGGGATGATACAGGGGGCGCGTTCCGAGCAGTACTTC. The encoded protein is CASSGMIQGARSEQYF.

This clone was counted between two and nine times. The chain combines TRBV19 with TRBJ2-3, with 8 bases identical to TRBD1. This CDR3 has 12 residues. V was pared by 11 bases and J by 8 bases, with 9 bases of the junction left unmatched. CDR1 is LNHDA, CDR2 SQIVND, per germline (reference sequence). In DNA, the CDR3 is TGTGCCTCCGGGACAGGAGGCCTTACGCAGTATTTT. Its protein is CASGTGGLTQYF. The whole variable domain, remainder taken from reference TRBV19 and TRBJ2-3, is DGGITQSPKYLFRKEGQNVTLSCEQNLNHDAMYWYRQDPGQGLRLIYYSQIVNDFQKGDIAEGYSVSREKKESFPLTVTSAQKNPTAFYLCASGTGGLTQYFGPGTRLTVL.

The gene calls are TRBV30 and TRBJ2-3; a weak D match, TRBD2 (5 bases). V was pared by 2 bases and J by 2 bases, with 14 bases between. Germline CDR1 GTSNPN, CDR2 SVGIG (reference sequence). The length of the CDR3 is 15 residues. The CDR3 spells CAWSPGLGNTDTQYF. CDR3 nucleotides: TGTGCCTGGAGTCCGGGGTTGGGTAACACAGATACGCAGTATTTT.

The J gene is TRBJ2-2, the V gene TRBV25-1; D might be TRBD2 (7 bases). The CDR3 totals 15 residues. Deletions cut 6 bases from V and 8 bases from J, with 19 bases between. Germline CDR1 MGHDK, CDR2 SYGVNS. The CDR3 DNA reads TGTGCCAGCAGGCCAGGGGTGGGGAGGGGTGGGGAGCTGTTTTTT. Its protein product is CASRPGVGRGGELFF.

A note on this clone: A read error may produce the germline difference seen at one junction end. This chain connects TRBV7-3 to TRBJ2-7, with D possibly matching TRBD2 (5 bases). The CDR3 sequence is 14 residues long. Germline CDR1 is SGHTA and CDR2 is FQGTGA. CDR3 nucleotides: TGTGCCAGCAGGTACCGAGGGCCATCCTATGAGCAGTACTTC. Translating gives CASRYRGPSYEQYF.

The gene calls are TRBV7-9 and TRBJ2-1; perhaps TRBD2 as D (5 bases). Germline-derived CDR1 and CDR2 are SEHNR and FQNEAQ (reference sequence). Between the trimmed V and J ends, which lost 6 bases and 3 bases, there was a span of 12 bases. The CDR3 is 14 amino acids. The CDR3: CASRPAGDYNEQFF. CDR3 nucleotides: TGTGCCAGCAGGCCGGCCGGGGACTACAATGAGCAGTTCTTC.